This T cell receptor (beta chain) was identified during a study of technical replicates of blood from several donors. Generated by immunoSEQ multiplex PCR, the TCRdb table keeps only in-frame clones and is missing some. The repertoire consists of more than 80,000 clones, with around 96% occurring once and the leading ten covering about 0.3%. Germline assignment: CDR1 LNHDA and CDR2 SQIVND (reference sequence). The junction had 13 bases not matched to a gene; V was cut back by 8 bases and J by 1 base. The CDR3 length is 16 residues. Sequencing input: T cells isolated from PBMCs. This receptor was obtained from a human donor in good health. V usage is TRBV19 and J usage is TRBJ1-2; TRBD1 aligns across 7 bases. This CDR3 is CASFPIGTADNYGYTF. As DNA, the CDR3 is TGTGCCAGTTTCCCAATTGGGACAGCTGATAACTATGGCTACACCTTC.